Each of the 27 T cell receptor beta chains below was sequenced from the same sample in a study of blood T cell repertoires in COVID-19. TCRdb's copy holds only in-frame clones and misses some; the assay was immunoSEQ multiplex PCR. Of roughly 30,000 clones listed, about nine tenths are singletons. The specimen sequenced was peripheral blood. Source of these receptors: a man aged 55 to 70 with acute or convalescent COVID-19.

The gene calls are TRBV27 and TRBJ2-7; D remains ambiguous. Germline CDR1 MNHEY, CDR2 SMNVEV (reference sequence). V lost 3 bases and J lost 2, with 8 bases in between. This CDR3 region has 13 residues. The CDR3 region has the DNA TGTGCCAGCAGTTTTCACAGAGCCTACGAGCAGTACTTC. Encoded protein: CASSFHRAYEQYF.

The CDR3 spells CASSLGYLAGTTYEQYF. CDR3 nucleotides: TGTGCCAGCAGCTTAGGGTACTTAGCGGGGACAACCTACGAGCAGTACTTC. The chain uses TRBV11-3 and TRBJ2-7, with 8 bases identical to TRBD2. With V trimmed by 1 base and J by 2 bases, 10 bases remained unmatched. CDR3 length equals 17 residues. Germline CDR1 is SGHNT and CDR2 is YENEEA. Combining the CDR3 with reference TRBV11-3 and TRBJ2-7 gives the whole variable domain EAGVVQSPRYKIIEKKQPVAFWCNPISGHNTLYWYLQNLGQGPELLIRYENEEAVDDSQLPKDRFSAERLKGVDSTLKIQPAELGDSAVYLCASSLGYLAGTTYEQYFGPGTRLTVT.

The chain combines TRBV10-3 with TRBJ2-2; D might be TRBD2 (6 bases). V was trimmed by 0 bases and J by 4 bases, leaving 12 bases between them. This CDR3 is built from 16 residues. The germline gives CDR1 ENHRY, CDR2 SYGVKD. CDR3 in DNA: TGTGCCATCAGTGAGTCGGCCCTAGCGACCACCGGGGAGCTGTTTTTT. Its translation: CAISESALATTGELFF.

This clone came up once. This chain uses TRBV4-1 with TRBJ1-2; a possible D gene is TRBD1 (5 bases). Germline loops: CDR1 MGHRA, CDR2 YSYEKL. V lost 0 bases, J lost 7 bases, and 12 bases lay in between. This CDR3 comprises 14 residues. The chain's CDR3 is CASSQEDSRGGYTF. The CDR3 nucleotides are TGCGCCAGCAGCCAAGAAGACAGTCGTGGTGGCTACACCTTC.

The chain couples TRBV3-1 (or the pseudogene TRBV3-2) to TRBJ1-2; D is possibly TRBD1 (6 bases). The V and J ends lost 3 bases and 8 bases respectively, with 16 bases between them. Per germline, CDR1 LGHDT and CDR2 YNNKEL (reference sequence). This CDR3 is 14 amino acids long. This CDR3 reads CASSQDRQVWGYTF. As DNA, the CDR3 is TGTGCCAGCAGCCAGGACAGACAGGTCTGGGGCTACACCTTC.

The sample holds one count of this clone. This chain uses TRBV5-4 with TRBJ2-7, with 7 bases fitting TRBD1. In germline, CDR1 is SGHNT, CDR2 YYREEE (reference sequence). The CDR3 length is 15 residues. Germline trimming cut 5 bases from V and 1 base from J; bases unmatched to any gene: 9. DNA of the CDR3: TGTGCCAGCAGTTTGACAGGGTGGGTGTCCTACGAGCAGTACTTC. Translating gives CASSLTGWVSYEQYF.

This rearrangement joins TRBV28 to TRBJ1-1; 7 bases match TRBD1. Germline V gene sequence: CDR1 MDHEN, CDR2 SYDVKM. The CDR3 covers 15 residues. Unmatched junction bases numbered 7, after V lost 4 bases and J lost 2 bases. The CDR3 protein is CASSSEQGINTEAFF. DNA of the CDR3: TGTGCCAGCAGTTCGGAACAGGGGATTAACACTGAAGCTTTCTTT.

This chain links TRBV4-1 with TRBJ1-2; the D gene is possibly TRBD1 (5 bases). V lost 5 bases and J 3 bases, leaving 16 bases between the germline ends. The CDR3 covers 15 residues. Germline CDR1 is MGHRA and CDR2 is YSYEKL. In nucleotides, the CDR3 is TGCGCCAGCAGCATCCTTGGAGGGGCTTACTATGGCTACACCTTC. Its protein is CASSILGGAYYGYTF.

CDR3 bases: TGCAGCCCCGGGAGGCAAGCTTTCTTT. It specifies CSPGRQAFF. The chain uses TRBV20-1 and TRBJ1-1; no definite D call. This CDR3 has 9 residues. CDR1 and CDR2 from the germline V gene are DFQATT and SNEGSKA (reference sequence).

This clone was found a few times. CDR3 in amino acids: CASSSSPSGNTIYF. The CDR3 bases are TGTGCCAGCAGCTCTAGCCCTTCTGGAAACACCATATATTTT. The V and J genes are TRBV3-1 (or the pseudogene TRBV3-2) and TRBJ1-3; D ambiguous. The CDR3 is 14 residues long. Trimming removed 5 bases from V and 1 base from J, with 9 bases in between. Per germline, CDR1 LGHDT and CDR2 YNNKEL (reference sequence).

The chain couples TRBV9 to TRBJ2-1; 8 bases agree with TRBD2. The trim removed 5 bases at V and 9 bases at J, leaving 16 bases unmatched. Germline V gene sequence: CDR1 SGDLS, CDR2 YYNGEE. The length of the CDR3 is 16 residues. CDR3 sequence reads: CASSLGGTRVASEQFF. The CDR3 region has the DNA TGTGCCAGCAGTCTAGGGGGGACTAGAGTGGCTAGTGAGCAGTTCTTC.

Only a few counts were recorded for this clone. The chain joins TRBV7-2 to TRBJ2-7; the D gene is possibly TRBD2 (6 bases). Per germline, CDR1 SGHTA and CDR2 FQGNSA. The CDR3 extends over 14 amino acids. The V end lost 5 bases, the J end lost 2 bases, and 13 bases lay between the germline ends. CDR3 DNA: TGTGCCAGCAGCAACGAACTAGCAGCCTACGAGCAGTACTTC. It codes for CASSNELAAYEQYF. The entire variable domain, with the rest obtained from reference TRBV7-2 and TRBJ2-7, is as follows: GAGVSQSPSNKVTEKGKDVELRCDPISGHTALYWYRQSLGQGLEFLIYFQGNSAPDKSGLPSDRFSAERTGGSVSTLTIQRTQQEDSAVYLCASSNELAAYEQYFGPGTRLTVT.

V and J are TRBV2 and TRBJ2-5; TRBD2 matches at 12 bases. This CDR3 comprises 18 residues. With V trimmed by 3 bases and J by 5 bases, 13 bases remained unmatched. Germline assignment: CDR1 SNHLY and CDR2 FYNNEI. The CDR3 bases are TGTGCCAGCAGTGAGCCTCGGGCTAGCGGGAGGGCCGGGGAGACCCAGTACTTC. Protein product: CASSEPRASGRAGETQYF.

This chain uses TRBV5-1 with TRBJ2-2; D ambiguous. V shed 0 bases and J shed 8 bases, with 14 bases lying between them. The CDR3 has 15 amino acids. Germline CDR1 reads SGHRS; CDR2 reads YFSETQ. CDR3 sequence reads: CASSLEAFPTGELFF. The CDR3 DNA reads TGCGCCAGCAGCTTGGAAGCGTTCCCGACGGGGGAGCTGTTTTTT.

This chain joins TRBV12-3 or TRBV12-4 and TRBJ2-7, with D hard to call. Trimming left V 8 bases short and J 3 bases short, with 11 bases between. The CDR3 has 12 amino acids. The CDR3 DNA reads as TGTGCCAGCTCAGACACCTACTACGAGCAGTACTTC. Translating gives CASSDTYYEQYF.

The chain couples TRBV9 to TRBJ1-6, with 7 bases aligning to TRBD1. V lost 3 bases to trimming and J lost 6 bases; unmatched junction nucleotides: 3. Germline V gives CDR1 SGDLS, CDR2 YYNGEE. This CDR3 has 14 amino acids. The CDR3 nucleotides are TGTGCCAGCAGCGACCGGGACAGTAATTCACCCCTCCACTTT. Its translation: CASSDRDSNSPLHF.

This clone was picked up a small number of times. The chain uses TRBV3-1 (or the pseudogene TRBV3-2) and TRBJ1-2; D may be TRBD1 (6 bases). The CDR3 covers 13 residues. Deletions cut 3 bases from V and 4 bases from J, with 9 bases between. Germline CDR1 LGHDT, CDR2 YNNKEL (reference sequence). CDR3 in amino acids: CASSQTGLYGYTF. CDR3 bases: TGTGCCAGCAGCCAGACAGGCCTCTATGGCTACACCTTC.

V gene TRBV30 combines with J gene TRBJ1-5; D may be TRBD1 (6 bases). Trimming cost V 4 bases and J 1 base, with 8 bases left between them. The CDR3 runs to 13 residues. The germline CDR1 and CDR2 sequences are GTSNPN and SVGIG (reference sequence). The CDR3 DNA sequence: TGTGCCTGGACCAGGGGAAGCAATCAGCCCCAGCATTTT. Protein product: CAWTRGSNQPQHF.

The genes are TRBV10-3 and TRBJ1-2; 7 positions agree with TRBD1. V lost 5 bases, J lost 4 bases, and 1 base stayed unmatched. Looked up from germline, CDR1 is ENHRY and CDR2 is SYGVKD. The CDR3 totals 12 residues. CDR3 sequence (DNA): TGTGCCATCAGTCGGGACAGCTATGGCTACACCTTC. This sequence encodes CAISRDSYGYTF.

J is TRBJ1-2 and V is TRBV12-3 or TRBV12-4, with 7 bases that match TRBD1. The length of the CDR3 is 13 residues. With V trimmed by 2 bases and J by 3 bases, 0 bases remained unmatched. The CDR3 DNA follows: TGTGCCAGCAGTTTACAGGGGGACTATGGCTACACCTTC. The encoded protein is CASSLQGDYGYTF.

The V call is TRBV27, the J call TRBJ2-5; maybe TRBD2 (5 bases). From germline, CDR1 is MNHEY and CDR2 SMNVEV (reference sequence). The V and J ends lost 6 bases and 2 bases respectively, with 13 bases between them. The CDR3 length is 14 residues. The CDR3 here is CASSPRTGQETQYF. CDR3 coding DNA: TGTGCCAGCAGCCCAAGGACGGGGCAAGAGACCCAGTACTTC.

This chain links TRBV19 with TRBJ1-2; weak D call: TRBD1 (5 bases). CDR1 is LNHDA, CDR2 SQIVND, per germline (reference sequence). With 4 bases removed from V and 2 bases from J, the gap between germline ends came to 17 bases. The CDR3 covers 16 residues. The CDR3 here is CASSTGTQAINYGYTF. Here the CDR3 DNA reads TGTGCCAGTAGTACCGGGACTCAGGCTATCAACTATGGCTACACCTTC.

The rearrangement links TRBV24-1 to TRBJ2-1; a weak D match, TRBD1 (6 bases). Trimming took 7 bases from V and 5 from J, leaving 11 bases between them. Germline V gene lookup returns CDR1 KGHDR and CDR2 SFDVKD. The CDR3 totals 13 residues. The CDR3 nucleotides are TGTGCCACCAGAGGGGGACAAAACAATGAGCAGTTCTTC. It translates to CATRGGQNNEQFF.

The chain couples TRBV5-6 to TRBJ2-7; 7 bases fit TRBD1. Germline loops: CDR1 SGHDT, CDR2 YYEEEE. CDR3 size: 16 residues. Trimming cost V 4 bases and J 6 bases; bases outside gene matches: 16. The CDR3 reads CASSLTSQGWFSEQYF. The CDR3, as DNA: TGTGCCAGCAGCCTTACCTCACAGGGGTGGTTCTCCGAGCAGTACTTC.

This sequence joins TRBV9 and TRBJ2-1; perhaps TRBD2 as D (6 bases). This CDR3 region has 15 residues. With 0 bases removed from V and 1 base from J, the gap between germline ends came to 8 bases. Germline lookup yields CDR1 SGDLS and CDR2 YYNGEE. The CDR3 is CASSVVAGSYNEQFF. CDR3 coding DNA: TGTGCCAGCAGCGTAGTGGCGGGATCCTACAATGAGCAGTTCTTC.

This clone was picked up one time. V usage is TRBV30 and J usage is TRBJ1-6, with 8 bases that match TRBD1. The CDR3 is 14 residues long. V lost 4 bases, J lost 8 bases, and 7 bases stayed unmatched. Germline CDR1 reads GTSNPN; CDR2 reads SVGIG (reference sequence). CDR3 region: CAWTQGARYSPLHF. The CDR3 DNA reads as TGTGCCTGGACCCAGGGGGCCCGTTATTCACCCCTCCACTTT.

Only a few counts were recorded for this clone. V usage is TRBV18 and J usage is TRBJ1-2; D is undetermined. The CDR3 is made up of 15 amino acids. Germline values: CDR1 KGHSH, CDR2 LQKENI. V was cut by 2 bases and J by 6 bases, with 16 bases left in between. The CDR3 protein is CASSPVGLVGDGYTF. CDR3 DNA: TGTGCCAGCTCACCAGTTGGTCTCGTCGGGGATGGCTACACCTTC.